This TCR beta chain was identified during a study of PD-1 blockade in classical Hodgkin lymphoma. The time point was: cycle 4 day 1 (C4D1), after 5 to 7 weeks of nivolumab. Every patient was affected by relapse after autologous stem cell transplantation, while exposure to brentuximab vedotin was not uniform. With V trimmed by 4 bases and J by 6 bases, 12 bases remained unmatched. Per germline, CDR1 SGDLS and CDR2 YYNGEE. The CDR3 totals 15 residues. Clones were read by immunoSEQ multiplex PCR, and TCRdb kept only the in-frame ones, dropping some. Of around 93,000 clones in the sample, roughly 78% are singletons; the top ten hold over 7.5%. Details on this clone: Its antigen is as yet unknown.

Study-wide points: Complete responders possessed baseline diversity comparable to newly diagnosed patients.

This receptor was taken from a human donor with classical Hodgkin lymphoma. The input for sequencing was peripheral blood mononuclear cells (PBMCs), taken before the fourth cycle of nivolumab. This chain links TRBV9 with TRBJ1-1; 7 bases match TRBD1. The CDR3 sequence is CASSQGIGGRPEAFF. The CDR3 DNA follows: TGTGCCAGCAGCCAGGGGATAGGGGGCAGGCCTGAAGCTTTCTTT. The whole variable domain, remainder taken from reference TRBV9 and TRBJ1-1, is DSGVTQTPKHLITATGQRVTLRCSPRSGDLSVYWYQQSLDQGLQFLIQYYNGEERAKGNILERFSAQQFPDLHSELNLSSLELGDSALYFCASSQGIGGRPEAFFGQGTRLTVV.